These T cell receptor beta chains were read from a single sample in a study of blood T cells in healthy people across ages. Using its own MiXCR run on the 5' RACE reads, TCRdb lists one record per CDR3 protein. This sample has 630,000 or so distinct CDR3 sequences, with about 32% found just once. Input material: blood. These receptor sequences come from a woman at least 80 years old in good health. CDR3s include the opening cysteine and the closing phenylalanine or tryptophan. The D gene is left open where the match is weak. The size entry is marked missing in some rows and otherwise reads once, few, many or a size class.

V gene: TRBV20-1; D gene: .; clone size: many; J gene: TRBJ2-3; CDR3 protein: CSASEVVRGDTQYF; CDR3 DNA: TGCAGTGCTAGCGAAGTAGTTAGGGGAGATACGCAGTATTTT
V gene: TRBV6-6; D gene: TRBD1; clone size: .; J gene: TRBJ1-1; CDR3 protein: CASSYGPGTGGFAFF; CDR3 DNA: TGTGCCAGCAGTTATGGGCCTGGGACAGGGGGATTTGCTTTCTTT
V gene: TRBV3-1; D gene: .; clone size: many; J gene: TRBJ1-2; CDR3 protein: CASSQFGQRANGYTF; CDR3 DNA: TGTGCCAGCAGCCAATTTGGACAGAGAGCAAATGGCTACACCTTC
V gene: TRBV5-5; D gene: .; clone size: many; J gene: TRBJ2-3; CDR3 protein: CASSLEAPGDTQYF; CDR3 DNA: TGTGCCAGCAGCTTGGAGGCTCCGGGGGATACGCAGTATTTT
V gene: TRBV25-1; D gene: .; clone size: many; J gene: TRBJ2-5; CDR3 protein: CASSEGFRETQYF; CDR3 DNA: TGTGCCAGCAGTGAAGGGTTTCGGGAGACCCAGTACTTC
V gene: TRBV10-3; D gene: .; clone size: few; J gene: TRBJ1-1; CDR3 protein: CAISSREMNTEAFF; CDR3 DNA: TGTGCCATCAGCTCCAGGGAGATGAACACTGAAGCTTTCTTT
V gene: TRBV2; D gene: .; clone size: many; J gene: TRBJ2-5; CDR3 protein: CASRATAQETQYF; CDR3 DNA: TGTGCCAGCCGGGCGACAGCCCAAGAGACCCAGTACTTC
V gene: TRBV28; D gene: .; clone size: .; J gene: TRBJ1-3; CDR3 protein: CASSIPSGRGNTIYF; CDR3 DNA: TGTGCCAGCAGCATTCCTTCAGGGAGAGGAAACACCATATATTTT
V gene: TRBV5-1; D gene: .; clone size: .; J gene: TRBJ2-1; CDR3 protein: CASSNFGGSEQFF; CDR3 DNA: TGCGCCAGCAGCAACTTTGGAGGGAGTGAGCAGTTCTTC
V gene: TRBV4-3; D gene: .; clone size: many; J gene: TRBJ2-3; CDR3 protein: CASSQDGDRTYTDTQYF; CDR3 DNA: TGCGCCAGCAGCCAAGATGGAGACAGGACGTACACAGATACGCAGTATTTT
V gene: TRBV28; D gene: .; clone size: .; J gene: TRBJ1-2; CDR3 protein: CASSLTGQNHGYTF; CDR3 DNA: TGTGCCAGCAGTTTGACGGGGCAGAACCATGGCTACACCTTC
V gene: TRBV6-1; D gene: .; clone size: few; J gene: TRBJ2-3; CDR3 protein: CASSERGGAVTDTQYF; CDR3 DNA: TGTGCCAGCAGTGAAAGGGGGGGGGCGGTCACAGATACGCAGTATTTT
V gene: TRBV7-2; D gene: .; clone size: many; J gene: TRBJ2-7; CDR3 protein: CASSLKFPYEQYF; CDR3 DNA: TGTGCCAGCAGCTTAAAGTTCCCCTACGAGCAGTACTTC
V gene: TRBV10-3; D gene: .; clone size: .; J gene: TRBJ2-1; CDR3 protein: CAISESGVHEQFF; CDR3 DNA: TGTGCCATCAGTGAGTCGGGGGTCCATGAGCAGTTCTTC
V gene: TRBV6-1; D gene: TRBD1; clone size: many; J gene: TRBJ1-2; CDR3 protein: CASSEVDRAGGGYTF; CDR3 DNA: TGTGCCAGCAGTGAGGTGGACAGGGCCGGAGGAGGCTACACCTTC
V gene: TRBV6-5; D gene: .; clone size: many; J gene: TRBJ1-2; CDR3 protein: CASSYGGNDGYTF; CDR3 DNA: TGTGCCAGCAGTTACGGGGGTAATGATGGCTACACCTTC
V gene: TRBV7-2; D gene: TRBD2; clone size: many; J gene: TRBJ2-7; CDR3 protein: CASSPWGGWDEQYF; CDR3 DNA: TGTGCCAGCAGCCCATGGGGGGGATGGGACGAGCAGTACTTC
V gene: TRBV2; D gene: .; clone size: many; J gene: TRBJ2-7; CDR3 protein: CASSGGTFYEQYF; CDR3 DNA: TGTGCCAGCAGCGGCGGGACCTTCTACGAGCAGTACTTC
V gene: TRBV5-6; D gene: .; clone size: .; J gene: TRBJ1-6; CDR3 protein: CASSEKRGQGFSLHF; CDR3 DNA: TGTGCCAGCAGCGAGAAGCGCGGACAAGGGTTTTCCCTCCACTTT
V gene: TRBV4-2; D gene: .; clone size: many; J gene: TRBJ2-5; CDR3 protein: CASSQDPHSGETQYF; CDR3 DNA: TGTGCCAGCAGCCAAGACCCCCATTCCGGAGAGACCCAGTACTTC
V gene: TRBV7-2; D gene: .; clone size: .; J gene: TRBJ2-7; CDR3 protein: CASSLWGTSTEQYF; CDR3 DNA: TGTGCCAGCAGCTTATGGGGGACATCCACCGAGCAGTACTTC
V gene: TRBV12-3/TRBV12-4; D gene: .; clone size: many; J gene: TRBJ2-5; CDR3 protein: CASSSPPTGGVGTQYF; CDR3 DNA: TGTGCCAGCAGTTCCCCTCCTACTGGCGGGGTTGGGACCCAGTACTTC
V gene: TRBV5-6; D gene: TRBD1; clone size: .; J gene: TRBJ1-4; CDR3 protein: CASSFGTGMDEKLFF; CDR3 DNA: TGTGCCAGCAGCTTTGGGACAGGGATGGATGAAAAACTGTTTTTT
V gene: TRBV11-2; D gene: .; clone size: many; J gene: TRBJ2-4; CDR3 protein: CASSLGGGFNIQYF; CDR3 DNA: TGTGCCAGCAGCTTAGGAGGGGGGTTTAACATTCAGTACTTC
V gene: TRBV7-2; D gene: TRBD2; clone size: once; J gene: TRBJ2-5; CDR3 protein: CASSLGSRGGFNEQYF; CDR3 DNA: TGTGCCAGCAGCTTAGGTTCGCGGGGGGGCTTCAATGAGCAGTACTTC
V gene: TRBV7-7; D gene: .; clone size: .; J gene: TRBJ1-1; CDR3 protein: CASLCPTVFF; CDR3 DNA: TGTGCTAGCCTTTGCCCCACAGTTTTCTTT
V gene: TRBV7-2; D gene: .; clone size: many; J gene: TRBJ2-1; CDR3 protein: CASSQASNSWDEQFF; CDR3 DNA: TGTGCCAGCAGTCAGGCCTCCAACTCATGGGATGAGCAGTTCTTC
V gene: TRBV6-1; D gene: TRBD1; clone size: .; J gene: TRBJ2-1; CDR3 protein: CASSEKARGLPYNEQFF; CDR3 DNA: TGTGCCAGCAGTGAAAAAGCCAGGGGGCTTCCCTACAATGAGCAGTTCTTC
V gene: TRBV5-6; D gene: .; clone size: .; J gene: TRBJ2-7; CDR3 protein: CATSAGTVLRGYEQYF; CDR3 DNA: TGTGCCACCAGTGCCGGGACGGTCTTAAGGGGATACGAGCAGTACTTC
V gene: TRBV29-1; D gene: .; clone size: many; J gene: TRBJ1-2; CDR3 protein: CSVVQPGGYGYTF; CDR3 DNA: TGCAGCGTTGTTCAGCCGGGAGGATATGGCTACACCTTC
V gene: TRBV5-1; D gene: .; clone size: .; J gene: TRBJ1-2; CDR3 protein: CASRTEARDYGYTF; CDR3 DNA: TGCGCCAGCCGTACGGAAGCCCGGGACTATGGCTACACCTTC
V gene: TRBV5-6; D gene: TRBD2; clone size: many; J gene: TRBJ2-7; CDR3 protein: CASSLVASGSSYEQYF; CDR3 DNA: TGTGCCAGCAGCTTGGTGGCTAGCGGGAGCTCCTACGAGCAGTACTTC
V gene: TRBV20-1; D gene: .; clone size: many; J gene: TRBJ1-1; CDR3 protein: CSARLATEAFF; CDR3 DNA: TGCAGTGCTAGGTTGGCCACTGAAGCTTTCTTT
V gene: TRBV6-5; D gene: .; clone size: many; J gene: TRBJ2-5; CDR3 protein: CASSNGGKLGLETQYF; CDR3 DNA: TGTGCCAGCTCTAACGGCGGAAAGCTCGGGTTAGAGACCCAGTACTTC
V gene: TRBV7-2; D gene: TRBD2; clone size: many; J gene: TRBJ2-3; CDR3 protein: CASSLLAGGFDLGTDTQYF; CDR3 DNA: TGTGCCAGCAGCTTACTAGCGGGGGGTTTTGACCTGGGCACAGATACGCAGTATTTT
V gene: TRBV7-3; D gene: TRBD1; clone size: many; J gene: TRBJ2-5; CDR3 protein: CASSPGQGAQGETQYF; CDR3 DNA: TGTGCCAGCAGCCCAGGACAGGGGGCGCAGGGGGAGACCCAGTACTTC
V gene: TRBV3-1; D gene: .; clone size: many; J gene: TRBJ1-6; CDR3 protein: CASSQGVRTSNSPLHF; CDR3 DNA: TGTGCCAGCAGCCAAGGGGTCAGGACAAGTAATTCACCCCTCCACTTT
V gene: TRBV6-6; D gene: .; clone size: many; J gene: TRBJ2-7; CDR3 protein: CASSSPTLASYEQYF; CDR3 DNA: TGTGCCAGCAGTTCCCCTACACTAGCCTCCTACGAGCAGTACTTC
V gene: TRBV7-2; D gene: .; clone size: .; J gene: TRBJ2-4; CDR3 protein: CASSLGAGQYF; CDR3 DNA: TGTGCCAGCAGCTTAGGGGCAGGGCAGTACTTC
V gene: TRBV5-1; D gene: .; clone size: .; J gene: TRBJ1-1; CDR3 protein: CASSLGKGGLSTEAFF; CDR3 DNA: TGCGCCAGCAGCTTGGGTAAGGGGGGGTTAAGCACTGAAGCTTTCTTT
V gene: TRBV4-2; D gene: .; clone size: many; J gene: TRBJ2-1; CDR3 protein: CASSQEQGSYNEQFF; CDR3 DNA: TGTGCCAGCAGCCAAGAACAGGGCTCCTACAATGAGCAGTTCTTC
V gene: TRBV7-2; D gene: TRBD2; clone size: .; J gene: TRBJ2-5; CDR3 protein: CASSNLAGFQETQYF; CDR3 DNA: TGTGCCAGCAGCAATCTAGCGGGCTTTCAAGAGACCCAGTACTTC
V gene: TRBV9; D gene: .; clone size: .; J gene: TRBJ1-1; CDR3 protein: CASSIKGNTEAFF; CDR3 DNA: TGTGCCAGCAGCATAAAGGGTAACACTGAAGCTTTCTTT
V gene: TRBV12-3/TRBV12-4; D gene: .; clone size: .; J gene: TRBJ2-3; CDR3 protein: CASSLRGTTDTQYF; CDR3 DNA: TGTGCCAGCAGTTTAAGGGGTACCACAGATACGCAGTATTTT
V gene: TRBV7-2; D gene: .; clone size: few; J gene: TRBJ2-7; CDR3 protein: CASSLARHLGQYF; CDR3 DNA: TGTGCCAGCAGCTTAGCGCGGCATTTAGGGCAGTACTTC
V gene: TRBV5-4; D gene: .; clone size: many; J gene: TRBJ1-6; CDR3 protein: CASSSGGRGLGSPLHF; CDR3 DNA: TGTGCCAGCAGCTCCGGCGGGCGGGGTCTTGGCTCACCCCTCCACTTT
V gene: TRBV28; D gene: .; clone size: many; J gene: TRBJ2-5; CDR3 protein: CASREGTRGNQETQYF; CDR3 DNA: TGTGCCAGCAGGGAGGGGACCCGGGGAAACCAAGAGACCCAGTACTTC
V gene: TRBV20-1; D gene: TRBD1; clone size: many; J gene: TRBJ2-3; CDR3 protein: CSGDRGPDTQYF; CDR3 DNA: TGCAGTGGTGACAGGGGTCCAGATACGCAGTATTTT
V gene: TRBV7-2; D gene: .; clone size: .; J gene: TRBJ2-7; CDR3 protein: CASSSILAPYEQYF; CDR3 DNA: TGTGCCAGCAGCTCCATTTTGGCGCCCTACGAGCAGTACTTC